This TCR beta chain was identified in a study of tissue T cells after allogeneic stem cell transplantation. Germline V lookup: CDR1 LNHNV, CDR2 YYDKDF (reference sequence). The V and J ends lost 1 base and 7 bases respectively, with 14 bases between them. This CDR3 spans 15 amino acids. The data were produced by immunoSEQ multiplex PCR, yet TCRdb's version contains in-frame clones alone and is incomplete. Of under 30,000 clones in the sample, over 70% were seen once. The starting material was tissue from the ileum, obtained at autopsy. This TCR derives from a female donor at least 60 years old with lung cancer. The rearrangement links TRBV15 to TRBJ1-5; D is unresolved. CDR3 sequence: CATSRGAGSDQPQHF. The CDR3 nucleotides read TGTGCCACCAGCAGAGGGGCGGGATCGGACCAGCCCCAGCATTTT.